This T cell receptor (beta chain) is drawn from a study of blood T cell repertoires in COVID-19. Looking at the study overall: Samples came from the United States, Italy and Spain, spanning acute and convalescent COVID-19. From T cells, B-cell-depleted T cells, or PBMCs came the material, which was cDNA or gDNA.

CDR3 length equals 16 residues. Germline V gene data show CDR1 as KGHSH and CDR2 as LQKENI. J was trimmed by 4 bases and V by 4 bases; bases with no gene match: 2. There are a few counts of this clone. In the authors' workflow: Estimation of nucleated cell counts relied on the amplification of reference gene primers. Libraries were prepared by immunoSEQ multiplex PCR; TCRdb keeps only in-frame clonotypes and omits some of them. The V and J calls and clone size are taken from that table; D and trimming were inferred from the DNA. The sample includes some 150,000 clones, roughly 80% of them seen just once.

The clonotype originates from a man in his 60s with acute or convalescent COVID-19. This chain links TRBV18 with TRBJ2-6; 12 positions match TRBD1. The sequenced sample was peripheral blood. The CDR3 DNA reads as TGTGCCAGCTCACGGGACAGGGGGCAAGGGGCCAACGTCCTGACTTTC. Encoded protein: CASSRDRGQGANVLTF.